What follows are 2 T cell receptor beta chains derived from one specimen sequenced in a study of Graves' ophthalmopathy and Graves' hyperthyroidism. For repertoire sequencing, the TCR beta CDR3 regions were amplified from RNA transcripts. An initial RT-PCR round employing HTBI primers preceded a second-round multiplex PCR. TCRdb reprocessed the multiplex PCR reads with MiXCR, giving one entry per CDR3 protein. This table holds about 400,000 distinct CDR3 sequences, roughly 21% found once. Sequencing input: peripheral blood. Receptor source: a woman aged 18-29 years with stable Graves' hyperthyroidism.

This clonotype was detected ten times or more. This chain connects TRBV24-1 to TRBJ2-4; D call uncertain. Trimming stripped 4 bases from V and 0 bases from J, with 9 bases between. This CDR3 is built from 15 residues. From germline, CDR1 is KGHDR and CDR2 SFDVKD. The CDR3 loop reads CATSEAGLAKNIQYF. DNA of the CDR3: TGTGCCACCAGTGAGGCAGGCCTAGCCAAAAACATTCAGTACTTC.

This clonotype has a count of ten or more. An end of the junction differs from the germline gene, which may be a read error. The chain carries TRBV2 and TRBJ1-2, with D unresolved. Germline lookup yields CDR1 SNHLY and CDR2 FYNNEI. CDR3 length equals 13 residues. CDR3 amino acids: CAGRFGPNYGYTF. CDR3 nucleotide sequence: TGTGCCGGCAGATTCGGACCTAACTATGGCTACACCTTC. The full variable domain, in which reference TRBV2 and TRBJ1-2 provide the parts outside the CDR3, is EPEVTQTPSHQVTQMGQEVILRCVPISNHLYFYWYRQILGQKVEFLVSFYNNEISEKSEIFDDQFSVERPDGSNFTLKIRSTKLEDSAMYFCAGRFGPNYGYTFGSGTRLTVV.